This TCR beta chain stems from a study of PD-1 blockade in classical Hodgkin lymphoma. Study-level findings and limits: Baseline TCR diversity was reportedly lower in newly diagnosed patients than in healthy donors. It was reported as lower still in relapsed/refractory patients. Partial responders and progressors had significantly lower baseline TCR diversity. Exclusion was the outcome for patients who began nivolumab under 1 year after ASCT.

V was clipped by 2 bases and J by 2 bases; unmatched bases: 6. The germline V gene encodes CDR1 MNHEY and CDR2 SMNVEV (reference sequence). The CDR3 consists of 15 residues. On this clone: Its target is not known.

Every one of the patients relapsed after autologous stem cell transplantation (brentuximab vedotin exposure was variable). When best responses were assessed, they were complete response, partial response or progressive disease. Assay: immunoSEQ multiplex PCR; the TCRdb copy retains only in-frame clones and omits some. Counted here are some 10,000 clones, approximately 90% occurring once; the ten biggest clones make up less than 15%. The rearrangement uses TRBV27 and TRBJ2-7; 7 nucleotides agree with TRBD1. This receptor was identified in a human donor with classical Hodgkin lymphoma. The material was peripheral blood mononuclear cells (PBMCs), obtained at baseline. This chain's CDR3 is CASSLLRDSPYEQYF. The CDR3, as DNA: TGTGCCAGCAGTTTACTCCGGGACAGTCCCTACGAGCAGTACTTC.